This TCR beta chain was sequenced for a study of Graves' ophthalmopathy and Graves' hyperthyroidism listed by TCRdb under 2018. With respect to the entire study: Peripheral blood was collected before any treatment was given, at the time of initial diagnosis. The study used signatures of the TCR beta repertoire to tell Graves' ophthalmopathy apart from Graves' hyperthyroidism and to predict which patients would progress to ophthalmopathy. In total, some 140 blood samples were TCR-sequenced: 40 to 45 ophthalmopathy, approximately 75 hyperthyroidism and about 17 hyperthyroidism-to-ophthalmopathy patients. To explore V-J signatures that distinguish ophthalmopathy from hyperthyroidism, a discovery set of 100 patients was enrolled, made up of around 44 with ophthalmopathy and 57 with stable hyperthyroidism. An independent validation cohort was composed of approximately 18 hyperthyroidism patients and about 17 patients who later progressed from hyperthyroidism to ophthalmopathy. In five or six hyperthyroidism patients, T-cell repertoires of thyroid tissue and blood were compared. Following sampling, methimazole starting at 30 mg daily was administered to hyperthyroidism patients, and high-dose intravenous methylprednisolone was administered to ophthalmopathy patients. The approximately 90 discovery patients were randomly split 7:3 into training and test sets. What the research found in general, with its limitations: In validation, the model predicted ophthalmopathy progression with about 71% sensitivity and around 72% specificity; roughly eleven predicted patients were CT-confirmed with GO in a median of around 6 months. Among expanded thyroid clonotypes with frequency above 0.001, most also showed up in blood, which suggests that blood repertoires may reflect the thyroid immune response. Ophthalmopathy was separated from stable hyperthyroidism by the 13-signature model with just under 90% sensitivity and just under 84% specificity in cross-validation and with 80%/75% in the test set. No statistical method was used to set the sample size in advance, and the investigators knew which group each participant was assigned to.

Ophthalmopathy patients had moderately to severely active disease, Clinical Activity Score of at least 3, NOSPECS grade of at least 4, and disease duration under 3 months. Patients with other autoimmune diseases, uncontrolled infections, pregnancy or lactation were excluded from the study. Diagnosis relied on clinical symptoms, serum thyroxine, TRAb, thyroid ultrasound and orbital computed tomography. Ficoll-Paque density gradient centrifugation was used to isolate PBMCs from 8 to 10 ml of fresh peripheral blood. Trizol reagent was used to extract the total RNA, and its quality was then checked on an Agilent 2100 Bioanalyzer. This clonotype was picked up one time. Its target antigen remains unknown. No much larger clone exists at a distance of one base, and base qualities are not known. One read offers little support. There are 14 amino acids in the CDR3, from cysteine to phenylalanine inclusive. Kept here is only the CDR3 DNA, which spans 42 bases and is read in frame from base 1. The trim is 1 base for V and 5 bases for J, with a gap of 12 bases between the germline ends. In the germline V gene, CDR1 corresponds to SGHDT and CDR2 to YYEEEE.

For repertoire sequencing, the TCR beta CDR3 regions were amplified from RNA transcripts. A first-round RT-PCR used HTBI primers with the Qiagen OneStep RT-PCR kit, followed by a second-round multiplex PCR, size selection and purification. Libraries were sequenced paired-end with 100 bp reads on an Illumina HiSeq2000. From the authors' description of their analysis: SOAPnuke was used to process the reads, throwing out any read that had adapters, had uncalled bases, had a mean Phred below 15, or lacked an exact constant-primer or identifier match. COPE v1.2.5 was used to merge high-quality paired reads. Each unique nucleotide sequence was defined as a clonotype, and clonotypes were aligned to IMGT TRB V, D and J references with MiTCR v1.1. The analysis was limited to V-J combinations with a frequency above 0.0001, which together covered just over 98% of the repertoires. A TCR clonal expansion and chaos score per V-J combination was defined as the ratio of F50 clonal expansion to chaos observed in the TCRdist matrix. Welch's t-statistics and random forest were used to reduce features to about a dozen V-J combinations, which were fed into a naive Bayes classifier. The similarity between thyroid and blood repertoires was quantified using the Morisita-Horn index. TCRdb cleaned the public reads at Q25 with fastp, built clones with MiXCR and kept in-frame beta chains. Each CDR3 protein gets just one entry, which takes the most common genes and DNA from the rows behind it. TCRdb's processing, not the authors' own work, is the source of the V and J calls. The sample has 200,000 to 250,000 distinct CDR3 sequences on record, 20% to 25% of them singletons. Roughly 40% of the sample is taken by the ten largest.

Sequencing was carried out using peripheral blood. Recombination joined TRBV5-6 with TRBJ2-5, with the identity of the D gene unclear. This receptor was obtained from a woman aged 50 to 60 with Graves' ophthalmopathy. Donor details come from another sample of the same person, matched by shared clones. Here the CDR3 is given as CASSLRAGLETQYF. The sequenced DNA is TGTGCCAGCAGCTTGAGGGCAGGTTTGGAGACCCAGTACTTC. Beyond the CDR3, the reference TRBV5-6 and TRBJ2-5 genes provide the residues; the full variable domain reads: DAGVTQSPTHLIKTRGQQVTLRCSPKSGHDTVSWYQQALGQGPQFIFQYYEEEERQRGNFPDRFSGHQFPNYSSELNVNALLLGDSALYLCASSLRAGLETQYFGPGTRLLVL.